Detailed here is one TCR beta chain. Its antigen is as yet unknown. The data derive from a study of OX40 agonist ivuxolimab in advanced cancers. Overall study: Patients treated during dose escalation were battling hepatocellular carcinoma, melanoma, renal cell or head and neck cancer.

V dropped 1 base and J dropped 8 bases, with 6 bases sitting between them. The CDR3 has 11 amino acids. Germline V gene sequence: CDR1 SGHTS, CDR2 YDEGEE. Repertoires were generated with immunoSEQ multiplex PCR, while TCRdb's copy carries only in-frame clones and drops some. The sample gives roughly 46,000 clones, about 79% of which show up once; about 1.7% is in the top ten. Findings and limits, study-wide: Circulating CD4+ and CD8+ T cells showed clonal expansion by week 6 at 0.1 to 3.0 mg/kg. Fewer expanded clones were found on average in CD4+ than in CD8+ T cells.

The TCR comes from an adult with an advanced solid tumor such as melanoma, head and neck, liver or kidney cancer. This specimen was CD4+ or CD8+ T cells sorted from blood, taken in a trial of the OX40 agonist ivuxolimab. The chain links TRBV5-8 to TRBJ1-2; D gene uncertain. DNA for the CDR3: TGTGCCAGCAGCTTGTCTCTGGGCTACACCTTC. Encoded protein: CASSLSLGYTF. The full variable domain, completed using reference TRBV5-8 and TRBJ1-2, is EAGVTQSPTHLIKTRGQQATLRCSPISGHTSVYWYQQALGLGLQFLLWYDEGEERNRGNFPPRFSGRQFPNYSSELNVNALELEDSALYLCASSLSLGYTFGSGTRLTVV.